This T cell receptor (beta chain) originates from a study of blood T cell repertoires in COVID-19. Study at large: Sample material is recorded as cDNA or gDNA derived from T cells, B-cell-depleted T cells, or PBMCs.

Profiled with immunoSEQ multiplex PCR; TCRdb holds only in-frame clones, not every one. The sample lists 200,000 to 250,000 clones, about four fifths occurring once. The sequence came from a man of 80 years or more with acute or convalescent COVID-19. Sequencing was done on a sample of peripheral blood.

CDR3 region: CASTTGTVYGYTF. DNA for the CDR3: TGTGCCAGCACCACCGGGACAGTCTATGGCTACACCTTC. The V call is TRBV12-3 or TRBV12-4, the J call TRBJ1-2, with 7 bases that match TRBD1. This CDR3 is built from 13 residues. Germline trimming cut 7 bases from V and 4 bases from J; bases unmatched to any gene: 6.